These T cell receptor beta chains were read from a single sample in a study of cytomegalovirus exposure and HLA in healthy donors. TCRdb keeps only in-frame clones here, not all; method: immunoSEQ multiplex PCR. The repertoire includes more than 150,000 clones, roughly 82% of them detected once, and approximately 1.4% sits in the top ten. The sample comprised PBMCs. These receptors were collected from a man aged 40-49 years in good health and CMV-seronegative. CDR3s include the opening cysteine and the closing phenylalanine or tryptophan.

v_gene: TRBV14; CDR3aa: CASSPQGLAATYEQYF
v_gene: TRBV5-1; CDR3aa: CASRGQMPTDTQYF
v_gene: TRBV7-6; CDR3aa: CASSLSQGGGYTF
v_gene: TRBV10-3; CDR3aa: CAIYDPGRVTYEQYF
v_gene: TRBV6-5; CDR3aa: CASSPLIGSQETQYF
v_gene: TRBV19; CDR3aa: CASSTRQGGNQPQHF
v_gene: TRBV7-3; CDR3aa: CASSRGRDTQYF
v_gene: TRBV5-1; CDR3aa: CASSLSSGRETQYF
v_gene: TRBV5-6; CDR3aa: CASSPGLAGSDTQYF
v_gene: TRBV9; CDR3aa: CASSRGLNEKLFF
v_gene: TRBV6-5; CDR3aa: CASSSPRTGPNSPLHF
v_gene: TRBV28; CDR3aa: CASRPQGAYNSPLHF
v_gene: TRBV9; CDR3aa: CASSANPGGDEKLFF
v_gene: TRBV30; CDR3aa: CAWFSKASGNTIYF
v_gene: TRBV6-5; CDR3aa: CASSYMGGLGNTIYF
v_gene: TRBV4-2; CDR3aa: CASSQEPGLLTDTQYF
v_gene: TRBV29-1; CDR3aa: CSVEDRGEQYF
v_gene: TRBV7-6; CDR3aa: CASSLVGLSNTGELFF
v_gene: TRBV28; CDR3aa: CASSTPGEQYF
v_gene: TRBV27; CDR3aa: CASSLTGTRGRFGNEQFF
v_gene: TRBV7-9; CDR3aa: CASSLQGARNTIYF
v_gene: TRBV9; CDR3aa: CASSRGTGLGYTF
v_gene: TRBV9; CDR3aa: CASSVAGSTDTQYF
v_gene: TRBV9; CDR3aa: CASSVAPSGRLLFF
v_gene: TRBV6-5; CDR3aa: CASSLTGTGSGNTIYF
v_gene: TRBV4-2; CDR3aa: CASSQFPPGGGGYGYTF
v_gene: TRBV5-4; CDR3aa: CASSLEGEQYF
v_gene: TRBV5-1; CDR3aa: CASSEGSSGNTIYF
v_gene: TRBV27; CDR3aa: CASSPLLAGGSSYEQYF
v_gene: TRBV12-5; CDR3aa: CASGGGLGSNEQFF
v_gene: TRBV18; CDR3aa: CASSPPSKGADEQYF
v_gene: TRBV7-2; CDR3aa: CASSSPLTGELFF
v_gene: TRBV6-1; CDR3aa: CASTRQVQDTGELFF
v_gene: TRBV7-3; CDR3aa: CASSTIAGNEQFF
v_gene: TRBV4-3; CDR3aa: CASSQVSGQGIYGYTF
v_gene: TRBV30; CDR3aa: CAPVSPGTRASYEQYF
v_gene: TRBV6-5; CDR3aa: CASTLGGGSTDTQYF
v_gene: TRBV7-9; CDR3aa: CASSLLGPGSSYEQYF
v_gene: TRBV18; CDR3aa: CASSPGGQGRTEAFF
v_gene: TRBV19; CDR3aa: CASRQGSTEAFF
v_gene: TRBV29-1; CDR3aa: CSVEGGPDEQYF
v_gene: TRBV11-3; CDR3aa: CASSPRFNSYGYTF
v_gene: TRBV9; CDR3aa: CASSGRGGFNYGYTF
v_gene: TRBV5-4; CDR3aa: CASSFRGSSYEQYF
v_gene: TRBV6-1; CDR3aa: CAGLSLVTDTQYF
v_gene: TRBV7-3; CDR3aa: CASSPDRGRYNEQFF
v_gene: TRBV30; CDR3aa: CAWSVSGTGLVGYTF
v_gene: TRBV6-1; CDR3aa: CASSVSRNTEAFF
v_gene: TRBV27; CDR3aa: CASSSGERTSGGLNEQFF
v_gene: TRBV28; CDR3aa: CASSLHRALNTEAFF